These 27 T cell receptor beta chains were sequenced from one sample in a study of blood T cell repertoires in COVID-19. Generated by immunoSEQ multiplex PCR, the TCRdb table keeps only in-frame clones and is missing some. The sample holds over 150,000 clones, about 80% seen once. What was sequenced was peripheral blood. The receptors derive from a man between 65 and 85 years old with active or convalescent COVID-19.

This sequence joins TRBV11-2 and TRBJ2-1, with TRBD2 identical over 11 bases. J gave up 8 bases and V 4 bases, and 10 bases lay outside the gene matches. Per germline, CDR1 SGHAT and CDR2 FQNNGV. The CDR3 runs to 16 residues. DNA of the CDR3: TGTGCCAGCAGCTCAAAGGGGCTAGCGGGAGGCTATGAGCAGTTCTTC. It specifies CASSSKGLAGGYEQFF.

The chain has TRBV9 and TRBJ1-1, with a weak D call TRBD1 (6 bases). The V end lost 4 bases, the J end lost 1 base, and 20 bases lay between the germline ends. This CDR3 comprises 17 residues. Germline V gene sequence: CDR1 SGDLS, CDR2 YYNGEE. The CDR3 sequence is CASSRGGRVGTNTEAFF. CDR3 DNA sequence: TGTGCCAGCAGCAGAGGGGGACGGGTAGGGACGAACACTGAAGCTTTCTTT.

The J gene is TRBJ1-1, the V gene TRBV6-4; D perhaps matches TRBD1 (6 bases). Trimming took off 7 bases at V and 8 bases at J, with 35 bases between the two ends. This CDR3 spans 19 amino acids. Germline V lookup: CDR1 MRHNA, CDR2 SNTAGT. Here the CDR3 reads CASTPGGRGSQFNRLEAFF. CDR3 in DNA: TGTGCCAGCACCCCGGGGGGGAGGGGGTCCCAGTTTAACCGACTGGAAGCTTTCTTT.

V usage is TRBV27 and J usage is TRBJ1-1; TRBD1 matches at 9 bases. Trimming removed 6 bases from V and 5 bases from J; junction bases left unmatched: 4. Germline-derived CDR1 and CDR2 are MNHEY and SMNVEV (reference sequence). The CDR3 consists of 13 residues. The CDR3 DNA reads TGTGCCAGCAGGCAACAGGGGGCTACTGAAGCTTTCTTT. It codes for CASRQQGATEAFF.

The V and J genes are TRBV12-5 and TRBJ2-1; 12 bases map to TRBD2. CDR1 and CDR2 (germline): LGHNT, FRNRAP. The CDR3 is made up of 16 amino acids. Trimming removed 6 bases from V and 4 bases from J; junction bases left unmatched: 7. The CDR3 DNA sequence: TGTGCTAGTGGCCCCCCCCTAGCGGGAGGGTACAATGAGCAGTTCTTC. Its translation: CASGPPLAGGYNEQFF.

The table lists this clone with many counts. CDR3 bases: TGTGCCAGCAGTTACACGACAGGGGTAGGGGCCAACGTCCTGACTTTC. It specifies CASSYTTGVGANVLTF. The chain uses TRBV6-5 and TRBJ2-6; 8 nucleotides align to TRBD1. The CDR3 contains 16 residues. The V segment lost 2 bases and the J segment 4 bases; nucleotides outside the gene matches: 4. The germline CDR1 and CDR2 sequences are MNHEY and SVGAGI.

This clone occurred once. CDR3 sequence (DNA): TGTGCCAGCAGTTTTGTCCGGGGGAGTTCCTATGGCTACACCTTC. It translates to CASSFVRGSSYGYTF. The chain employs TRBV27 and TRBJ1-2; a weak D match, TRBD1 (5 bases). V was pared by 3 bases and J by 4 bases, with 15 bases between. Germline loops: CDR1 MNHEY, CDR2 SMNVEV (reference sequence). This CDR3 is 15 amino acids long.

The CDR3 sequence is CASSLDRGVTEAFF. The DNA of the CDR3 is TGCGCCAGCAGCTTGGACAGGGGGGTGACTGAAGCTTTCTTT. This rearrangement joins TRBV5-1 to TRBJ1-1, with 8 bases fitting TRBD1. This CDR3 is 14 amino acids long. The ends lost 0 bases at V and 5 bases at J; junction bases unmatched: 3. From germline, CDR1 is SGHRS and CDR2 YFSETQ.

The genes are TRBV18 and TRBJ1-2; 11 nucleotides match TRBD1. Per germline, CDR1 KGHSH and CDR2 LQKENI. The CDR3 loop spans 15 amino acids. The V segment lost 0 bases and the J segment 3 bases; nucleotides outside the gene matches: 0. The CDR3 DNA follows: TGTGCCAGCTCACCACCGGGACAGGGGGACTATGGCTACACCTTC. It is translated as CASSPPGQGDYGYTF.

This clone was counted between two and nine times. The chain employs TRBV29-1 and TRBJ1-1; maybe TRBD1 (6 bases). This CDR3 has 14 residues. CDR1 and CDR2 (germline): SQVTM, ANQGSEA. Trimming left V 7 bases short and J 1 base short, with 16 bases between. The CDR3 loop is CSGKETGANTEAFF. The DNA of the CDR3 is TGCAGCGGGAAAGAGACAGGTGCGAACACTGAAGCTTTCTTT.

The V and J genes are TRBV7-2 and TRBJ1-2; TRBD1 matches 8 bases. J gave up 6 bases and V 5 bases, and 11 bases lay outside the gene matches. CDR1 SGHTA and CDR2 FQGNSA come from the germline V gene. The CDR3 is 15 residues long. CDR3 coding DNA: TGTGCCAGCAGCCCCTGGACAGGGTGGGTTGATGGCTACACCTTC. Translation: CASSPWTGWVDGYTF.

Here the CDR3 reads CASSLASPGPTGELFF. The DNA of the CDR3 is TGTGCCAGCAGCTTAGCCTCGCCAGGCCCCACCGGGGAGCTGTTTTTT. The chain joins TRBV7-6 to TRBJ2-2; D unresolved. The V and J ends lost 0 bases and 4 bases respectively, with 12 bases between them. The CDR3 contains 16 residues. Germline CDR1 and CDR2: SGHVS and FNYEAQ.

The chain combines TRBV6-6 with TRBJ2-7; the match to TRBD1 covers 8 bases. This CDR3 spans 16 amino acids. Germline V CDR1 and CDR2: MNHNY, SVGAGI (reference sequence). Trimming removed 1 base from V and 4 bases from J; junction bases left unmatched: 9. CDR3 loop: CASSYFSDRAGYEQYF. For the CDR3, the DNA is TGTGCCAGCAGTTACTTCTCGGACAGGGCGGGGTACGAGCAGTACTTC.

This chain uses TRBV10-2 with TRBJ2-7, with 7 bases identical to TRBD1. The V and J ends lost 0 bases and 6 bases, in that order; junction bases with no gene match: 8. The CDR3 sequence is 15 residues long. In germline, CDR1 is WSHSY, CDR2 SAAADI. The CDR3: CASSESKGAGFEQYF. CDR3 coding DNA: TGCGCCAGCAGTGAGTCGAAGGGGGCAGGGTTCGAGCAGTACTTC.

The CDR3, as DNA: TGTGCTAGTGGTCGGGACATCGGCTCTGGAAACACCATATATTTT. Translated, it gives CASGRDIGSGNTIYF. The rearrangement uses TRBV12-5 and TRBJ1-3; D is perhaps TRBD1 (6 bases). The V and J ends lost 5 bases and 0 bases respectively, with 11 bases between them. The CDR3 loop spans 15 amino acids. The germline V gene has CDR1 LGHNT and CDR2 FRNRAP.

The V and J genes are TRBV3-1 (or the pseudogene TRBV3-2) and TRBJ2-1; 9 bases are shared with TRBD2. This CDR3 comprises 17 residues. CDR1 is LGHDT and CDR2 is YNNKEL in the germline V gene (reference sequence). The V and J ends lost 0 bases and 4 bases, in that order; junction bases with no gene match: 7. CDR3 protein: CASSQEGLAGNYNEQFF. The CDR3 coding sequence is TGTGCCAGCAGCCAAGAGGGGCTAGCGGGGAATTACAATGAGCAGTTCTTC.

This sequence joins TRBV11-3 and TRBJ1-3; 9 bases agree with TRBD1. CDR3 length: 16 residues. Trimming took 5 bases from V and 0 from J; bases not matched to a gene: 5. The germline V gene has CDR1 SGHNT and CDR2 YENEEA. DNA for the CDR3: TGTGCCAGCAGCCCGGGACAGGGCGACTCTGGAAACACCATATATTTT. It specifies CASSPGQGDSGNTIYF.

This clone was detected a few times. This chain joins TRBV24-1 and TRBJ2-2; tentative D call: TRBD1 (5 bases). This CDR3 is 13 amino acids long. V dropped 8 bases and J dropped 2 bases, with 8 bases sitting between them. The germline V gene has CDR1 KGHDR and CDR2 SFDVKD. In DNA form, the CDR3 reads TGTGCCACCAAAGGGGTAAACACCGGGGAGCTGTTTTTT. It is translated as CATKGVNTGELFF.

This chain connects TRBV5-5 to TRBJ2-4; 7 nucleotides line up with TRBD1. V trimming: 3 bases; J trimming: 1 base; junction bases outside the gene matches: 7. Looked up from germline, CDR1 is SGHKS and CDR2 is YYEKEE (reference sequence). This CDR3 has 16 amino acids. The CDR3 is CASSWTGSGAKNIQYF. The DNA for the CDR3 is TGTGCCAGCAGCTGGACAGGTTCTGGGGCCAAAAACATTCAGTACTTC.

The genes are TRBV9 and TRBJ2-5, with D possibly being TRBD2 (6 bases). This CDR3 is built from 15 residues. The V gene lost 0 bases and the J gene lost 1 base, with 10 bases spanning the gap. Per germline, CDR1 SGDLS and CDR2 YYNGEE. In DNA, the CDR3 is TGTGCCAGCAGCGTAGGGCAGGGAGGCCAAGAGACCCAGTACTTC. Its translation: CASSVGQGGQETQYF.

About this clone: This same CDR3 is encoded by further DNA sequences in the sample. The genes are TRBV18 and TRBJ2-5, with 7 bases that match TRBD1. V dropped 5 bases and J dropped 2; count of bases not matched to a gene: 2. Looked up from germline, CDR1 is KGHSH and CDR2 is LQKENI. The CDR3 has 13 residues. Written as DNA, the CDR3 is TGTGCCAGCTCATCGGGACAGCAAGAGACCCAGTACTTC. The encoded protein is CASSSGQQETQYF.

J is TRBJ1-2 and V is TRBV7-8; 7 bases match TRBD1. This CDR3 contains 14 residues. The V gene end was trimmed by 3 bases and the J gene end by 4 bases; junction bases not matched to a gene: 5. The germline V gene has CDR1 SGHVS and CDR2 FQNEAQ. The DNA for the CDR3 is TGTGCCAGCAGCTTTCAGGGACAGATCTATGGCTACACCTTC. Its protein is CASSFQGQIYGYTF. Full variable domain (missing parts from reference TRBV7-8 and TRBJ1-2): GAGVSQSPRYKVAKRGQDVALRCDPISGHVSLFWYQQALGQGPEFLTYFQNEAQLDKSGLPSDRFFAERPEGSVSTLKIQRTQQEDSAVYLCASSFQGQIYGYTFGSGTRLTVV.

The chain has TRBV24-1 and TRBJ2-2; a possible D gene is TRBD1 (6 bases). This CDR3 region has 16 residues. Trimming shortened V by 0 bases and J by 0 bases, and 7 bases separated the two germline ends. Germline values: CDR1 KGHDR, CDR2 SFDVKD. The CDR3 nucleotides read TGTGCCACCAGTGATTTGGGACAGACGAACACCGGGGAGCTGTTTTTT. Protein sequence: CATSDLGQTNTGELFF.

V gene TRBV18 combines with J gene TRBJ1-5, with 8 bases aligning to TRBD1. CDR3 size: 14 residues. Germline trimming cut 6 bases from V and 2 bases from J; bases unmatched to any gene: 3. The V gene's germline CDR1 is KGHSH and CDR2 LQKENI. CDR3 DNA: TGTGCCAGCTCGTCAGGGGGCGGCAATCAGCCCCAGCATTTT. It yields the protein CASSSGGGNQPQHF. Variable domain in full (rest from reference TRBV18 and TRBJ1-5): NAGVMQNPRHLVRRRGQEARLRCSPMKGHSHVYWYRQLPEEGLKFMVYLQKENIIDESGMPKERFSAEFPKEGPSILRIQQVVRGDSAAYFCASSSGGGNQPQHFGDGTRLSIL.

V and J are TRBV6-2 or TRBV6-3 and TRBJ2-4; a possible D gene is TRBD1 (5 bases). Germline V CDR1 and CDR2: MNHEY, SVGEGT. V was trimmed by 0 bases and J by 3 bases, leaving 9 bases between them. The CDR3 is made up of 15 amino acids. The CDR3: CASSYSSRDKNIQYF. The CDR3 nucleotides read TGTGCCAGCAGTTACTCGTCCAGGGACAAAAACATTCAGTACTTC.

This sequence joins TRBV9 and TRBJ2-1; a possible D gene is TRBD1 (5 bases). The CDR3 is 13 residues long. V shed 0 bases and J shed 6 bases, with 7 bases lying between them. Germline lookup yields CDR1 SGDLS and CDR2 YYNGEE. In nucleotides, the CDR3 is TGTGCCAGCAGCGTAGGGACATTCAATGAGCAGTTCTTC. It yields the protein CASSVGTFNEQFF.

CDR3: CAWNWPRTAALTGELFF. In DNA, the CDR3 is TGTGCCTGGAATTGGCCTAGAACGGCAGCCCTCACCGGGGAGCTGTTTTTT. The chain couples TRBV30 to TRBJ2-2; D uncertain. This CDR3 spans 17 amino acids. V shed 4 bases and J shed 4 bases, with 22 bases lying between them. Germline loops: CDR1 GTSNPN, CDR2 SVGIG (reference sequence).